This T cell receptor beta chain was observed in a study of post-analysis software for immune sequencing data. General study points: Under the F measure, samples that were prepared in one batch clustered strongly together. Patients had higher frequencies than controls of about 5 TRBV segments, including TRBV5-6, TRBV5-1 and TRBV20-1. For normalized Chao1 diversity, multiple sclerosis patients scored significantly lower than controls did.

The TCR beta cDNA libraries carried unique molecular identifiers. TCRdb ran MiXCR on the PCR reads and lists one entry per CDR3 protein. The sample lists hundreds of thousands of distinct CDR3 sequences; 25% to 30% were seen once. Of note for this clonotype: Its specificity is not known.

CDR3 size: 13 residues. V was shortened by 0 bases and J by 7 bases, with 13 bases between the two germline ends. Germline values: CDR1 DFQATT, CDR2 SNEGSKA (reference sequence). The V and J genes are TRBV20-1 and TRBJ2-7; D is ambiguous. Sequenced sample: blood. This sequence originates from a girl aged 10 to 17 with multiple sclerosis. The CDR3, as DNA: TGCAGTGCTAGAGATAGCCTAGTCGGGGAGCAGTACTTC. Translation: CSARDSLVGEQYF.